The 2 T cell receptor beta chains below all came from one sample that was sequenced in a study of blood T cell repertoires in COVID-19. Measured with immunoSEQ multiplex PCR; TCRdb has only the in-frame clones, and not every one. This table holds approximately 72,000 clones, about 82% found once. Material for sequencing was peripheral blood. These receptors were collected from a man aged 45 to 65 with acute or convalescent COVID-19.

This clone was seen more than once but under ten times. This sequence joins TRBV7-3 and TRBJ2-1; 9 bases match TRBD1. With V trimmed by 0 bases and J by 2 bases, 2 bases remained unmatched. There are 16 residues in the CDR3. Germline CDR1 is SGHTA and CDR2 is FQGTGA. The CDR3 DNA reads TGTGCCAGCAGCTTAACCGGGACAGGGACCTACAATGAGCAGTTCTTC. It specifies CASSLTGTGTYNEQFF.

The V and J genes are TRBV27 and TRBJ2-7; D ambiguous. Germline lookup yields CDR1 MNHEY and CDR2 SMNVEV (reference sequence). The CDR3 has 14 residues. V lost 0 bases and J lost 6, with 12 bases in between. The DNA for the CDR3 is TGTGCCAGCAGTTTATCTAGGTCTAGAGCCGAGCAGTACTTC. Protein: CASSLSRSRAEQYF.